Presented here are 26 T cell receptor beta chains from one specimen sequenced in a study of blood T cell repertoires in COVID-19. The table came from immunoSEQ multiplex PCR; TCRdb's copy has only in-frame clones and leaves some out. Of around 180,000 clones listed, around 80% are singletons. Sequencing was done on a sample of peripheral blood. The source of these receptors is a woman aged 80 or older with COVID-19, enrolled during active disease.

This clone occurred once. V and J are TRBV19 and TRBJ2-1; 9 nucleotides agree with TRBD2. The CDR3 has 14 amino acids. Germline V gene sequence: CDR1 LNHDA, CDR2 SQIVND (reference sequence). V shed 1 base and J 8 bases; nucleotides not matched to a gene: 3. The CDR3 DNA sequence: TGTGCCAGTAGTATAGGGGGACTAGCCGATGAGCAGTTCTTC. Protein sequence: CASSIGGLADEQFF.

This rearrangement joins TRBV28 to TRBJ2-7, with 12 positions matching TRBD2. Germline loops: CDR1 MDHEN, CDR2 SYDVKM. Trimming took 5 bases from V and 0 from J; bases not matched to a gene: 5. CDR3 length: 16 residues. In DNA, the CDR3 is TGTGCCAGCAGTCTACCTAGCGGGAGGGCCTCCTACGAGCAGTACTTC. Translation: CASSLPSGRASYEQYF.

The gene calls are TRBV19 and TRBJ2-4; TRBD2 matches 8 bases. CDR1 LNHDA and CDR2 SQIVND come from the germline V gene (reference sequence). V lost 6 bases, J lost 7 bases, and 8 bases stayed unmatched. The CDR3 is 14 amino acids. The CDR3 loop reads CASSPRGGFNIQYF. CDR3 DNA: TGTGCCAGTAGCCCCCGGGGGGGCTTCAACATTCAGTACTTC.

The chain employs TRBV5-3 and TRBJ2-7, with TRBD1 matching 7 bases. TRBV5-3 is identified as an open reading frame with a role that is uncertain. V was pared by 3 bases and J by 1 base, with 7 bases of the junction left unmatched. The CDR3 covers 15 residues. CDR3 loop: CARSWKDRLSYEQYF. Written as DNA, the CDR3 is TGTGCCAGAAGCTGGAAGGACAGGTTATCCTACGAGCAGTACTTC.

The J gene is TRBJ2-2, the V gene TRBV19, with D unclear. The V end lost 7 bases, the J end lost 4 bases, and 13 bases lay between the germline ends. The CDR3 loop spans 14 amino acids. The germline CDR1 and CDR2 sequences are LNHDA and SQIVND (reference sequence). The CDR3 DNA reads TGTGCCAGTAATAAAATCTACCCCACCGGGGAGCTGTTTTTT. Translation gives CASNKIYPTGELFF.

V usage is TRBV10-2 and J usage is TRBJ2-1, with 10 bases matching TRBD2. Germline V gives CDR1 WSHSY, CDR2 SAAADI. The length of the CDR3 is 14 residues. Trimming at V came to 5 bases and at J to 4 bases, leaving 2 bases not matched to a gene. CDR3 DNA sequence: TGCGCCAGCAGTCAGCGGGAGGGGTACAATGAGCAGTTCTTC. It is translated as CASSQREGYNEQFF.

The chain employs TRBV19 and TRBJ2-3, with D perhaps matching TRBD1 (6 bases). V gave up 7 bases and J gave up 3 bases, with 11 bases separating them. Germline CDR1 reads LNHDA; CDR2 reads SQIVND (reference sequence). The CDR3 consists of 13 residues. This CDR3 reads CASTGQTTDTQYF. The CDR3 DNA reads TGTGCCAGTACCGGACAGACTACAGATACGCAGTATTTT.

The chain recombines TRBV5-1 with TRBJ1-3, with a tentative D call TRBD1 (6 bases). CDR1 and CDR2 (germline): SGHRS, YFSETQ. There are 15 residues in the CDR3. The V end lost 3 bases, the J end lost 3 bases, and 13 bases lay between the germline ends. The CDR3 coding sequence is TGCGCCAGCAGCTCCGAGGGGGAAGTTGGAAACACCATATATTTT. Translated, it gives CASSSEGEVGNTIYF.

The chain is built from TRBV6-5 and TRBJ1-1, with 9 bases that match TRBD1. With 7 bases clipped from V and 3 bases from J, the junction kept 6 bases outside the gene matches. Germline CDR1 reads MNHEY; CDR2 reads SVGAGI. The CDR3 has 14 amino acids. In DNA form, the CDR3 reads TGTGCCAGCACCTTGACAGGGGGTTACACTGAAGCTTTCTTT. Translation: CASTLTGGYTEAFF.

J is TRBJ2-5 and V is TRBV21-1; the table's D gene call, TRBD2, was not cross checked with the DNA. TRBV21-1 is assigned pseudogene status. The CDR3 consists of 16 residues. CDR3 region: CASSISRGTEQETQYF. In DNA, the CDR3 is TGTGCCAGCAGCATCTCTCGGGGGACCGAACAAGAGACCCAGTACTTC.

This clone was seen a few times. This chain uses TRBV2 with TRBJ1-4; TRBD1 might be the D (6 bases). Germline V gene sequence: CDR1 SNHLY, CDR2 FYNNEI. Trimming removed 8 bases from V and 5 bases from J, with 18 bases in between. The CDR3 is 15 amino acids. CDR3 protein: CASYRTGQRNEKLFF. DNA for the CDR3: TGTGCCAGCTACCGTACAGGGCAAAGAAATGAAAAACTGTTTTTT.

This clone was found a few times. The CDR3 DNA reads as TGTGCCCTAGATAGGGGCTCCTACGAGCAGTACTTC. Its translation is CALDRGSYEQYF. This chain connects TRBV7-9 to TRBJ2-7; weak D call: TRBD1 (5 bases). Trimming took off 11 bases at V and 0 bases at J, with 11 bases between the two ends. CDR3 length: 12 residues. Germline loops: CDR1 SEHNR, CDR2 FQNEAQ (reference sequence).

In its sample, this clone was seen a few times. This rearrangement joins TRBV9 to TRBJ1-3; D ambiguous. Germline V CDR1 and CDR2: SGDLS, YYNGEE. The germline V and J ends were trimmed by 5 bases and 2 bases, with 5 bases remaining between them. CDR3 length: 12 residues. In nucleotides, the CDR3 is TGTGCCAGCAGTATTCCTGGAAACACCATATATTTT. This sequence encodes CASSIPGNTIYF.

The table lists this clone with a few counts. The CDR3 loop reads CASSWGSGGSYEQFF. DNA of the CDR3: TGTGCCAGCAGCTGGGGTTCGGGGGGTTCTTATGAGCAGTTCTTC. This rearrangement joins TRBV11-2 to TRBJ2-1, with 7 bases aligning to TRBD2. The V and J ends lost 4 bases and 8 bases, in that order; junction bases with no gene match: 11. Per the germline V gene, CDR1 is SGHAT and CDR2 is FQNNGV. This CDR3 has 15 residues.

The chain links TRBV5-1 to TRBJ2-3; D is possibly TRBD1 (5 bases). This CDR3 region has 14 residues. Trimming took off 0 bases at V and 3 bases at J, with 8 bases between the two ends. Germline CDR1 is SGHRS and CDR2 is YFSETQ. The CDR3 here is CASSLEQETDTQYF. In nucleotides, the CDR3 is TGCGCCAGCAGCTTGGAACAGGAAACAGATACGCAGTATTTT.

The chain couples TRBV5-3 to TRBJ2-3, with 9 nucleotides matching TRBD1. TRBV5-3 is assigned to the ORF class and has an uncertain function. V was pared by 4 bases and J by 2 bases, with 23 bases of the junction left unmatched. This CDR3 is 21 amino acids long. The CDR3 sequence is CARSLKPGTGTSFKLTDTQYF. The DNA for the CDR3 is TGTGCCAGAAGCCTAAAACCCGGGACAGGGACATCCTTTAAACTCACAGATACGCAGTATTTT.

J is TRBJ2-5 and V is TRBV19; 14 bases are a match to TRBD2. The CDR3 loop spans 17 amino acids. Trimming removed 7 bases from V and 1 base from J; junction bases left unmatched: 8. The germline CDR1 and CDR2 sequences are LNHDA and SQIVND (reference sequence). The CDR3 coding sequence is TGTGCCAGTACCCCCCGGGGGACTAGCGGGGGCCAAGAGACCCAGTACTTC. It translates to CASTPRGTSGGQETQYF.

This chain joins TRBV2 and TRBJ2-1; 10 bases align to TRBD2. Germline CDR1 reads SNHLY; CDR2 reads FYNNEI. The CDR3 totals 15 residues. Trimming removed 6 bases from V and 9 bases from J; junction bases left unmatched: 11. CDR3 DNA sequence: TGTGCCAGCAGGGACCAAGCGGGAGGGGCAAGTGAGCAGTTCTTC. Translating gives CASRDQAGGASEQFF. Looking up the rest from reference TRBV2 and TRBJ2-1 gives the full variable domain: EPEVTQTPSHQVTQMGQEVILRCVPISNHLYFYWYRQILGQKVEFLVSFYNNEISEKSEIFDDQFSVERPDGSNFTLKIRSTKLEDSAMYFCASRDQAGGASEQFFGPGTRLTVL.

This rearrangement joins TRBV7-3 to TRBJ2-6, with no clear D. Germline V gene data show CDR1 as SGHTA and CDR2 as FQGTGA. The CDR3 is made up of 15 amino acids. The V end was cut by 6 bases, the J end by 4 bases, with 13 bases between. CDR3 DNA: TGTGCCAGCAGTTCAGGCACAGCCGGGGCCAACGTCCTGACTTTC. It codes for CASSSGTAGANVLTF.

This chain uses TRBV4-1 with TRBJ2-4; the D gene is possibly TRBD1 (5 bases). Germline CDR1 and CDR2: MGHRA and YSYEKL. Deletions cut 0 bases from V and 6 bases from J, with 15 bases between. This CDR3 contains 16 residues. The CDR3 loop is CASSQDQTGPRNIQYF. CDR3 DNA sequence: TGCGCCAGCAGCCAAGATCAAACAGGTCCTCGAAACATTCAGTACTTC.

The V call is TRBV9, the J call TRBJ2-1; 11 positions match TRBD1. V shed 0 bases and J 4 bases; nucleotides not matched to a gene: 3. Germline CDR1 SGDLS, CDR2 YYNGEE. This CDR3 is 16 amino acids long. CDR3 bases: TGTGCCAGCAGCGTAGGGGGGACAGGGGGATACAATGAGCAGTTCTTC. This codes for CASSVGGTGGYNEQFF. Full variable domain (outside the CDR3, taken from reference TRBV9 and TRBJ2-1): DSGVTQTPKHLITATGQRVTLRCSPRSGDLSVYWYQQSLDQGLQFLIQYYNGEERAKGNILERFSAQQFPDLHSELNLSSLELGDSALYFCASSVGGTGGYNEQFFGPGTRLTVL.

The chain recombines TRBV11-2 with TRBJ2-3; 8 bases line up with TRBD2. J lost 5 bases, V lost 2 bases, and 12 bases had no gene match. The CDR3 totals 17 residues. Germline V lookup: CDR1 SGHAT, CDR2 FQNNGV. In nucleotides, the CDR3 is TGTGCCAGCAGCTTATATGGGGTAGCGGGAATTCAAGATACGCAGTATTTT. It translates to CASSLYGVAGIQDTQYF.

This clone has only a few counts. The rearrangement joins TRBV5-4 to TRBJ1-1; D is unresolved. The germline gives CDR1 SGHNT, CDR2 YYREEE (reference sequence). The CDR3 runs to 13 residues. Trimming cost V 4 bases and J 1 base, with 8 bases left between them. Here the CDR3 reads CASSPAGNTEAFF. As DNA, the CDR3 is TGTGCCAGCAGCCCCGCAGGGAACACTGAAGCTTTCTTT.

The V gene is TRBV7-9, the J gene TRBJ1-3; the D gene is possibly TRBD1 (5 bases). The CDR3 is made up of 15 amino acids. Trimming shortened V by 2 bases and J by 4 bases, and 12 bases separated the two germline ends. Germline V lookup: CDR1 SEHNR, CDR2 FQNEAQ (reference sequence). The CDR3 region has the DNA TGTGCCAGCAGCTTATCTATCGGGGGAGGAAACACCATATATTTT. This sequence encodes CASSLSIGGGNTIYF. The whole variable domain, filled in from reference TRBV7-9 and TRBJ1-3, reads DTGVSQNPRHKITKRGQNVTFRCDPISEHNRLYWYRQTLGQGPEFLTYFQNEAQLEKSRLLSDRFSAERPKGSFSTLEIQRTEQGDSAMYLCASSLSIGGGNTIYFGEGSWLTVV.

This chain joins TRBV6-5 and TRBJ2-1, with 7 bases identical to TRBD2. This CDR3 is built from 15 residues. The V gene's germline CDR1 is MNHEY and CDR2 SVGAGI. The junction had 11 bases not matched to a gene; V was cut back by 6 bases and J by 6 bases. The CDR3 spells CASSRAGWAGNEQFF. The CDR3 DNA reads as TGTGCCAGCAGCCGAGCGGGATGGGCGGGCAATGAGCAGTTCTTC.

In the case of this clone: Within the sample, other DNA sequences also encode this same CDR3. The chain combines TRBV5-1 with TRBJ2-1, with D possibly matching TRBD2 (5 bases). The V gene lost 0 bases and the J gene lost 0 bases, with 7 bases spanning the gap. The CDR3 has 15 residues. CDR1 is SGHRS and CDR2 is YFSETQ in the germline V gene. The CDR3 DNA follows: TGCGCCAGCAGCTTGGCGGGGAGCTCCTACAATGAGCAGTTCTTC. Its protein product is CASSLAGSSYNEQFF.